The 8 T cell receptor beta chains in this list originate from one sample, sequenced in a study of identical twins. TCRdb reprocessed the 5' RACE reads via MiXCR and lists one record per CDR3 protein. The sample has roughly 720,000 distinct CDR3 sequences; about 18% are singletons. The same sample was also used in a study of T cells expressing NK-cell markers.

Sequences were obtained from PBMCs. These receptors came from a woman aged 18-29 years in good health.

This clonotype occurred a few times. The chain links TRBV5-1 to TRBJ1-4; perhaps TRBD1 as D (6 bases). The CDR3 extends over 15 amino acids. The germline V gene encodes CDR1 SGHRS and CDR2 YFSETQ. The V end lost 3 bases, the J end lost 5 bases, and 14 bases lay between the germline ends. The CDR3 nucleotides are TGCGCCAGCAGCTCAACAGGGTTCCTAAATGAAAAACTGTTTTTT. It encodes CASSSTGFLNEKLFF.

The chain employs TRBV6-4 and TRBJ2-3; D possibly corresponds to TRBD1 (6 bases). CDR3 size: 14 residues. Per the germline V gene, CDR1 is MRHNA and CDR2 is SNTAGT. Trimming removed 8 bases at V and 2 bases at J, with 14 bases between. CDR3: CASSAGVDTDTQYF. CDR3 in DNA: TGTGCCAGCTCGGCAGGGGTCGACACAGATACGCAGTATTTT.

The V gene is TRBV10-3, the J gene TRBJ1-1; D unclear. The V and J ends lost 6 bases and 6 bases respectively, with 14 bases between them. The germline CDR1 and CDR2 sequences are ENHRY and SYGVKD. The CDR3 covers 13 residues. This chain's CDR3 is CAIRYSGVAEAFF. As DNA, the CDR3 is TGTGCCATCAGGTACTCGGGAGTCGCTGAAGCTTTCTTT.

This clonotype came up a few times. The rearrangement links TRBV20-1 to TRBJ2-1; D perhaps matches TRBD2 (5 bases). Germline CDR1 DFQATT, CDR2 SNEGSKA (reference sequence). The V end lost 3 bases, the J end lost 4 bases, and 19 bases lay between the germline ends. CDR3 length: 16 residues. CDR3 nucleotides: TGCAGTGCTAGGCCACTCCAAATGAGAGGGTACAATGAGCAGTTCTTC. Amino acids: CSARPLQMRGYNEQFF.

CDR3 sequence (DNA): TGTGCCAGCAGTCTAAAGGACAGGGGCAAGGATCAGCCCCAGCATTTT. It is translated as CASSLKDRGKDQPQHF. The rearrangement joins TRBV12-3 or TRBV12-4 to TRBJ1-5; 9 positions match TRBD1. Trimming removed 5 bases from V and 5 bases from J; junction bases left unmatched: 10. The CDR3 spans 16 residues.

As for this clonotype: An end of the junction differs from the germline gene, which may be a read error. The chain has TRBV5-6 and TRBJ2-2; D gene uncertain. Germline CDR1 SGHDT, CDR2 YYEEEE. The CDR3 runs 13 residues. For the CDR3, the DNA is TGTGCCATCAGCCAGAAGCTCTACAGGGAGCTGTTTTTT. It encodes CAISQKLYRELFF. The variable domain in full, with the rest retrieved from reference TRBV5-6 and TRBJ2-2, is DAGVTQSPTHLIKTRGQQVTLRCSPKSGHDTVSWYQQALGQGPQFIFQYYEEEERQRGNFPDRFSGHQFPNYSSELNVNALLLGDSALYLCAISQKLYRELFFGEGSRLTVL.

This clonotype has more than one count but fewer than ten. V usage is TRBV15 and J usage is TRBJ2-5, with D maybe TRBD1 (6 bases). V lost 0 bases and J lost 2, with 10 bases in between. This CDR3 region has 15 residues. Per germline, CDR1 LNHNV and CDR2 YYDKDF (reference sequence). This chain's CDR3 is CATSREGQLQETQYF. The CDR3, as DNA: TGTGCCACCAGCAGAGAGGGACAATTACAAGAGACCCAGTACTTC. The full variable domain, completed using reference TRBV15 and TRBJ2-5, is DAMVIQNPRYQVTQFGKPVTLSCSQTLNHNVMYWYQQKSSQAPKLLFHYYDKDFNNEADTPDNFQSRRPNTSFCFLDIRSPGLGDTAMYLCATSREGQLQETQYFGPGTRLLVL.

This clonotype appeared a few times. The rearrangement uses TRBV20-1 and TRBJ2-1, with a possible D match to TRBD1 (6 bases). V was shortened by 5 bases and J by 9 bases, with 17 bases between the two germline ends. CDR3 size: 13 residues. Germline V gene sequence: CDR1 DFQATT, CDR2 SNEGSKA (reference sequence). The DNA for the CDR3 is TGCAGTGCTTTCCGGGACATGATAAGTGAGCAGTTCTTC. The encoded protein is CSAFRDMISEQFF.